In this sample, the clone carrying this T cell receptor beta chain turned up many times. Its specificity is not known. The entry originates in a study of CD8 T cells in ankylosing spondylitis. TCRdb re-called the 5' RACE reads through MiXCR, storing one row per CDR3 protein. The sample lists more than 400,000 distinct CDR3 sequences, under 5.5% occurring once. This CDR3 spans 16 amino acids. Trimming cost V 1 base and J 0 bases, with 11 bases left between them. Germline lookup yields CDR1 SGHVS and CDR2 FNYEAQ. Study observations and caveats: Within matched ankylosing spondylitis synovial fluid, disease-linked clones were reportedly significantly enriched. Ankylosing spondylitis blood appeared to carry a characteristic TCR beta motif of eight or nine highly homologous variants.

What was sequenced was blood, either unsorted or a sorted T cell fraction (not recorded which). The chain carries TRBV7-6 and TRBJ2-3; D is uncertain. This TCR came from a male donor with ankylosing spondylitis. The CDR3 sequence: CASSLGPISSTDTQYF. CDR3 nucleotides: TGTGCCAGCAGCTTAGGTCCTATCTCTAGCACAGATACGCAGTATTTT.